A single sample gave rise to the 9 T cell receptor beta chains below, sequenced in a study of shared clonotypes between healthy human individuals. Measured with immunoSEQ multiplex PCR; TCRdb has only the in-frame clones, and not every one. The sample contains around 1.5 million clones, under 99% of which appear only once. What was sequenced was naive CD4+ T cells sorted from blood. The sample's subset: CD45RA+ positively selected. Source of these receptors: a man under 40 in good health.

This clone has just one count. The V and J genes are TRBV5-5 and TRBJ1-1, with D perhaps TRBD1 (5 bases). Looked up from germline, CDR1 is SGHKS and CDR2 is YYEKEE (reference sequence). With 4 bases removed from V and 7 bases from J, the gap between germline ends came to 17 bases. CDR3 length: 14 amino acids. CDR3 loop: CASSTWDGASEAFF. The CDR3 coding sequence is TGTGCCAGCAGCACCTGGGACGGCGCAAGTGAAGCTTTCTTT.

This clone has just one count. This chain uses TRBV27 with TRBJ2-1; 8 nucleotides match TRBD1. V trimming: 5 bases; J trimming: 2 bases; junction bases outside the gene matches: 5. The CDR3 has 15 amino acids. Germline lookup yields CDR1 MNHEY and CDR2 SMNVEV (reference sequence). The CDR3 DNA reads TGTGCCAGCAGTAGAGCAGGGGGCCCCTACAATGAGCAGTTCTTC. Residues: CASSRAGGPYNEQFF.

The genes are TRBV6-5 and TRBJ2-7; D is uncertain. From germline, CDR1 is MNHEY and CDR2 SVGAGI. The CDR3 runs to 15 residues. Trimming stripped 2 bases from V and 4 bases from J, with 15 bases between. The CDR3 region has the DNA TGTGCCAGCAGTTACGGTCTGGCGGATAATTACGAGCAGTACTTC. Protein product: CASSYGLADNYEQYF.

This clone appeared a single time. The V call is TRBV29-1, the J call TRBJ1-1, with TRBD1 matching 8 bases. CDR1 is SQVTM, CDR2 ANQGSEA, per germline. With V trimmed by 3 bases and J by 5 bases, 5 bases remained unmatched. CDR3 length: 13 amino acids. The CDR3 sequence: CSVDLRGRTEAFF. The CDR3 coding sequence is TGCAGCGTTGACCTCAGGGGGCGGACTGAAGCTTTCTTT.

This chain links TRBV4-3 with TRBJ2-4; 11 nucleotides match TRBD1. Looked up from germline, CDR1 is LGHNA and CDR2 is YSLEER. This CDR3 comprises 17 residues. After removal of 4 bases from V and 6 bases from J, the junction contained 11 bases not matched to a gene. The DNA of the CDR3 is TGCGCCAGCAGCCGAATTCTTTCCGGGACAGGGGGAAACATTCAGTACTTC. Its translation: CASSRILSGTGGNIQYF.

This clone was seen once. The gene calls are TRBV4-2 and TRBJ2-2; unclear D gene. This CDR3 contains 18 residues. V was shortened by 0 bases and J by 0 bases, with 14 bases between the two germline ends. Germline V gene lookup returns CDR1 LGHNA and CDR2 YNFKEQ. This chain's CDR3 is CASSQDSFRRANTGELFF. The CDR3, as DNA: TGTGCCAGCAGCCAAGATAGTTTCCGGAGAGCGAACACCGGGGAGCTGTTTTTT.

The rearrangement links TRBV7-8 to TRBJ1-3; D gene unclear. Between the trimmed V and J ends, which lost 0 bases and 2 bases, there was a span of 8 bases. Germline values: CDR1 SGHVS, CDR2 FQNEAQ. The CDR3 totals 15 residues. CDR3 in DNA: TGTGCCAGCAGCTTAGCAAAGGGTACTGGAAACACCATATATTTT. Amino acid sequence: CASSLAKGTGNTIYF.

Written as DNA, the CDR3 is TGTGCCAGCTCACCAAGACTAGCGGGAGTTCCCGCGGAGACCCAGTACTTC. It is translated as CASSPRLAGVPAETQYF. This rearrangement joins TRBV18 to TRBJ2-5, with 12 bases fitting TRBD2. Trimming took 2 bases from V and 5 from J; bases not matched to a gene: 9. This CDR3 region has 17 residues. CDR1 and CDR2 (germline): KGHSH, LQKENI.

CDR3 sequence: CASSIEFWQGGEKLFF. For the CDR3, the DNA is TGTGCCAGTAGTATAGAATTCTGGCAGGGTGGCGAAAAACTGTTTTTT. The rearrangement uses TRBV19 and TRBJ1-4; TRBD1 might be the D (5 bases). Trimming stripped 0 bases from V and 8 bases from J, with 16 bases between. Germline V gene sequence: CDR1 LNHDA, CDR2 SQIVND (reference sequence). The CDR3 runs to 16 residues.